This T cell receptor (beta chain) came from a study of cytomegalovirus exposure and HLA in healthy donors. The CDR3 has 12 amino acids. With 5 bases removed from V and 5 bases from J, the gap between germline ends came to 9 bases. From germline, CDR1 is MNHNY and CDR2 SVGAGI (reference sequence). With regard to this clone: Its specificity is unknown.

Overall study results and limits: Among the sequence variants, a highly shared cluster was likely an artifact of sequencing.

Primers included in the PCR were 60 Vbeta and 13 Jbeta primers. Libraries were prepared by immunoSEQ multiplex PCR; TCRdb keeps only in-frame clonotypes and omits some of them. Altogether fewer than 200,000 clones are present, around 86% being singletons, with the ten largest covering roughly 1.5%. The sample was PBMCs. The genes are TRBV6-6 and TRBJ1-2; D is ambiguous. The receptor was derived from a man between 50 and 59 years old in good health and CMV-seronegative. DNA for the CDR3: TGTGCCAGCAGTCCTATTTCATATGGCTACACCTTC. Translation: CASSPISYGYTF.